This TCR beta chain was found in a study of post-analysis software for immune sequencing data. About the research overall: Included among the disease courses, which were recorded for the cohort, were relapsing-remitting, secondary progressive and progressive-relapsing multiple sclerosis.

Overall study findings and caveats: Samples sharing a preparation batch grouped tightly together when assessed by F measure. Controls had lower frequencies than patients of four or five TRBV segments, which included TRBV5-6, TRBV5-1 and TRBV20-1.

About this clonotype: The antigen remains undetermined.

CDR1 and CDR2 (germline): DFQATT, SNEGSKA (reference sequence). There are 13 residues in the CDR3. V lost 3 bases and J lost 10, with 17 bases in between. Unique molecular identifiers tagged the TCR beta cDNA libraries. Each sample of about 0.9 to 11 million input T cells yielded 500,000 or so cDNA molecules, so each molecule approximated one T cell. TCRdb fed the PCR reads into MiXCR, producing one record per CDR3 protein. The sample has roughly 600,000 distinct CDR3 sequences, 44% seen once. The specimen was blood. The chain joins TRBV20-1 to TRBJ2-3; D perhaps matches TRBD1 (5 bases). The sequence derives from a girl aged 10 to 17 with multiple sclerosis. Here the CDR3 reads CSASEHRQSSQYF. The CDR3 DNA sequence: TGCAGTGCTAGTGAACATAGACAGTCCTCGCAGTATTTT.